Described below is a single T cell receptor (beta chain) sequence and its context. This sample is drawn from a study of control samples from healthy donors and cancer patients. Repertoires were generated with immunoSEQ multiplex PCR, while TCRdb's copy carries only in-frame clones and drops some. The sample consists of some 150,000 clones, more than 85% of them appearing once. Germline loops: CDR1 MNHEY, CDR2 SMNVEV (reference sequence). Deletions cut 2 bases from V and 5 bases from J, with 15 bases between. The CDR3 contains 15 residues. The TCR sequence derives from a man between 45 and 60 years old in good health. Material: blood. This sequence joins TRBV27 and TRBJ1-2, with a weak D call TRBD1 (5 bases). The CDR3 region has the DNA TGTGCCAGCAGTTTAGCCGCCGGGACGGCTTATGGCTACACCTTC. Translation: CASSLAAGTAYGYTF.